This T cell receptor (beta chain) was captured in a study of spatial heterogeneity in lung cancer. Study in general: Counts of TCR transcripts in tumor regions correlated strongly with a matched bulk RNA-seq T cell module score. Study-level findings and limits: Counts of expanded alpha and beta TCRs within tumors tracked the tumor nonsynonymous mutation count.

Relative to its sample, this clonotype is hyperexpanded. What it binds is not known. Germline lookup yields CDR1 LGHNA and CDR2 YSLEER. Trimming pared 0 bases from V and 4 bases from J, leaving 13 bases between. There are 16 residues in the CDR3. Specified time point: sample taken at primary tumor resection. Donors were 72 untreated early-stage non-small cell lung cancer patients. A single record per CDR3 protein comes from TCRdb applying MiXCR to the 5' RACE reads. The sample has about 5,100 distinct CDR3 sequences; 5.5% to 9% are singletons. The chain combines TRBV4-3 with TRBJ1-5; D perhaps matches TRBD1 (5 bases). This TCR derives from a male donor with early-stage non-small cell lung cancer. Material: lung tumor tissue, obtained at surgery. The CDR3 sequence: CASSQDLQGMNQPQHF. The CDR3 DNA is TGCGCCAGCAGCCAAGATTTGCAGGGTATGAATCAGCCCCAGCATTTT.